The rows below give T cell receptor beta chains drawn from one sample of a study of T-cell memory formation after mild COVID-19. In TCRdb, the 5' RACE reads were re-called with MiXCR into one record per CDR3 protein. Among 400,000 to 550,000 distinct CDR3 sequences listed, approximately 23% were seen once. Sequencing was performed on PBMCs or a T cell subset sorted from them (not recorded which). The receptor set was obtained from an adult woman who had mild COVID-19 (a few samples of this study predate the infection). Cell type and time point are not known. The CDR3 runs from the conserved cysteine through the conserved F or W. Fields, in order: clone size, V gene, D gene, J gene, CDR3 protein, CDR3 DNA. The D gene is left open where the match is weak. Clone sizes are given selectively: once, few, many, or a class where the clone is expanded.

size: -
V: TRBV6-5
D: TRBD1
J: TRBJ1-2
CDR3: CASSYLGQATSGYGYTF
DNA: TGTGCCAGCAGTTACCTCGGACAGGCAACTTCGGGCTATGGCTACACCTTC

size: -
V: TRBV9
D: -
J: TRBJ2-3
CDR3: CASSVGLGLLRRPDTQYF
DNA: TGTGCCAGCAGCGTAGGACTAGGACTTCTCAGGAGGCCAGATACGCAGTATTTT

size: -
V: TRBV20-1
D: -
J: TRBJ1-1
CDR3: CSAPPRGPSNTEAFF
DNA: TGCAGTGCACCACCCCGGGGACCCTCGAACACTGAAGCTTTCTTT

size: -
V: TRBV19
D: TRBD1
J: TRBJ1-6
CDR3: CASSMSDRDTSPLHF
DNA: TGTGCCAGTAGTATGTCGGACAGGGATACTTCACCCCTCCACTTT

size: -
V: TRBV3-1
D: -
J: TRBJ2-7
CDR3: CASSQGQSSSWAYEQYF
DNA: TGTGCCAGCAGCCAAGGACAGTCATCTTCGTGGGCCTACGAGCAGTACTTC

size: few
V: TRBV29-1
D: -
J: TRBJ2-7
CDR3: CSVERTDRREQYF
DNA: TGCAGCGTTGAGAGGACAGATCGCCGGGAGCAGTACTTC

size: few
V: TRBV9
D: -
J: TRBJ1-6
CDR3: CASSSDSSYNSPLHF
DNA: TGTGCCAGCAGCTCCGATAGCTCCTATAATTCACCCCTCCACTTT

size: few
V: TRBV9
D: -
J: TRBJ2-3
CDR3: CASSASPLPARTYTQYF
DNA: TGTGCCAGCAGCGCCTCCCCTCTCCCAGCGAGGACATATACGCAGTATTTT

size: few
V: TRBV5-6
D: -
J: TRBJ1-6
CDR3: CASSLAAGRGLDNSPLHF
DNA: TGTGCCAGCAGCTTGGCCGCGGGTCGGGGTCTGGATAATTCACCCCTCCACTTT

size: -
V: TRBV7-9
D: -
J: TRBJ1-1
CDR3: CASSGGLLENTEAFF
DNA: TGTGCCAGCAGCGGCGGACTTCTCGAGAACACTGAAGCTTTCTTT

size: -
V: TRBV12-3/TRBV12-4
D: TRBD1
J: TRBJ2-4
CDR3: CASSLNWDSKNIQYF
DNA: TGTGCCAGCAGTTTGAATTGGGACAGCAAAAACATTCAGTACTTC

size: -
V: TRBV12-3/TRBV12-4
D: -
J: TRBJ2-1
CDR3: CASRAGVSGNEQFF
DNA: TGTGCCAGCAGAGCAGGGGTTTCGGGGAATGAGCAGTTCTTC

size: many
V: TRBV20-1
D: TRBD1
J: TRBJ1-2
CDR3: CSARVPGQGRGYTF
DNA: TGCAGTGCTAGAGTCCCGGGACAGGGTCGAGGCTACACCTTC

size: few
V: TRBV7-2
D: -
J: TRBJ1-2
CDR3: CASSLRRGNGYTF
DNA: TGTGCCAGCAGCCTCCGGCGGGGCAATGGCTACACCTTC

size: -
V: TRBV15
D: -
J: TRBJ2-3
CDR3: CATSRDTDTQYF
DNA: TGTGCCACCAGCAGAGACACAGATACGCAGTATTTT

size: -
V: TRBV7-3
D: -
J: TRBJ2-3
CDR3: CASSLMVHGTDTQYF
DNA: TGTGCCAGCAGCTTAATGGTTCACGGGACAGATACGCAGTATTTT

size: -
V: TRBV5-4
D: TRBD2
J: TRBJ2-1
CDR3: CASSLLTSGVNNEQFF
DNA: TGTGCCAGCAGCCTCCTAACTAGCGGGGTCAACAATGAGCAGTTCTTC

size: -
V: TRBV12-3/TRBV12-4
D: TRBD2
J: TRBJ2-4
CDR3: CASSLPVTSGRAQYF
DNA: TGTGCCAGCAGTTTGCCCGTTACTAGCGGGAGGGCTCAGTACTTC

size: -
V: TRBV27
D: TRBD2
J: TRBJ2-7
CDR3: CASSPISPGGGGEQYF
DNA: TGTGCCAGCAGCCCAATATCTCCGGGGGGGGGCGGCGAGCAGTACTTC

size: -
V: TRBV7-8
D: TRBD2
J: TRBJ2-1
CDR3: CASSRNGVAGGPRLLEQFF
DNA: TGTGCCAGCAGCCGCAACGGTGTAGCGGGAGGGCCGCGTTTACTTGAGCAGTTCTTC

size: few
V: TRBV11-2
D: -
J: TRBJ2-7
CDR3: CASSLDLGLPVYEQYF
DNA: TGTGCCAGCAGCTTAGACCTGGGCCTCCCCGTCTACGAGCAGTACTTC

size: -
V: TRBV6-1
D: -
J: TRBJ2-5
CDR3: CASSEVGYGTQYF
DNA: TGTGCCAGCAGTGAAGTTGGCTACGGGACCCAGTACTTC

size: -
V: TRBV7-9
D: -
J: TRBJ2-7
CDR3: CASSFGYSPTYEQYF
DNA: TGTGCCAGCAGCTTTGGCTACTCTCCGACCTACGAGCAGTACTTC

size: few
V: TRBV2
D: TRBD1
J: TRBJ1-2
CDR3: CASRGQGYGYTF
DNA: TGTGCCAGCAGGGGACAGGGTTATGGCTACACCTTC

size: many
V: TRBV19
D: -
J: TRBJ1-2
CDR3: CASSIRQGSDTSGYTF
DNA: TGTGCCAGTAGTATCCGTCAAGGATCCGATACGTCCGGCTACACCTTC

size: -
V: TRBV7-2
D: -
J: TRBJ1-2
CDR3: CASSLLPLVSRYGYTF
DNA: TGTGCCAGCAGCTTACTTCCACTGGTATCCCGCTATGGCTACACCTTC

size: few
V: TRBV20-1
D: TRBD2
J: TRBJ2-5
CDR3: CSARVRGRAQRETQYF
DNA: TGCAGTGCTAGAGTAAGAGGGAGGGCGCAGCGAGAGACCCAGTACTTC

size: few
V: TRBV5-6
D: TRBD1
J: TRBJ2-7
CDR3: CASGTGGVREQYF
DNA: TGTGCCAGCGGGACAGGGGGCGTGCGGGAGCAGTACTTC

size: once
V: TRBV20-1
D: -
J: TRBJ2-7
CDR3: CSAPYSYEQYF
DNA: TGCAGTGCCCCTTATAGCTACGAGCAGTACTTC

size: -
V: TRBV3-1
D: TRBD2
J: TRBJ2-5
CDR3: CASEEPGLAFQETQYF
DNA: TGTGCCAGCGAGGAACCGGGACTAGCGTTTCAAGAGACCCAGTACTTC

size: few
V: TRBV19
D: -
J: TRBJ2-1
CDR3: CASSRRTRDVNEQFF
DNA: TGTGCCAGTAGCCGCCGGACCCGGGACGTCAATGAGCAGTTCTTC

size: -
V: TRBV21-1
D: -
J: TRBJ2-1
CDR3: CASSQIPGQVSYSYNEQFF
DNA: TGTGCCAGCAGCCAAATCCCGGGACAGGTTTCTTACTCCTACAATGAGCAGTTCTTC

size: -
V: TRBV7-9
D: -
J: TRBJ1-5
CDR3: CASSLGVRGNQPQHF
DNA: TGTGCCAGCAGCTTAGGGGTTCGGGGCAATCAGCCCCAGCATTTT

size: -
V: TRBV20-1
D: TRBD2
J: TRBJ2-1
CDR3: CSALTSGRSLAVNEQFF
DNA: TGCAGTGCACTGACTAGCGGGAGATCCCTTGCTGTTAATGAGCAGTTCTTC

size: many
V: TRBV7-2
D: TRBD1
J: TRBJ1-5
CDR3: CASSPGTGRNQPQHF
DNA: TGTGCCAGCAGCCCTGGGACAGGGCGAAATCAGCCCCAGCATTTT

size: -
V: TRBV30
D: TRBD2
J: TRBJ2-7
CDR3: CAWGPRLAGGNHEQYF
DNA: TGTGCCTGGGGCCCACGACTAGCGGGAGGGAACCACGAGCAGTACTTC

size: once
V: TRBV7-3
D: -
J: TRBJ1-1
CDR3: CASSSRYGEAFF
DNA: TGTGCCAGCAGCTCCAGGTACGGTGAAGCTTTCTTT

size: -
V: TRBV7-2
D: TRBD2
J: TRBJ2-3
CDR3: CASSQTSGGFTDTQYF
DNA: TGTGCCAGCAGCCAGACTAGCGGGGGGTTCACAGATACGCAGTATTTT

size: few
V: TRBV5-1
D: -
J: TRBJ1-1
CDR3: CASSVARGDTEAFF
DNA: TGCGCCAGCAGCGTAGCCAGAGGAGACACTGAAGCTTTCTTT

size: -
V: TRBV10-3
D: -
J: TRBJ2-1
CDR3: CAISVNQRYNEQFF
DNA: TGTGCCATCAGTGTCAACCAGAGGTACAATGAGCAGTTCTTC